This T cell receptor beta chain appears in the sequencing data of a study of vaccination effects on CD4 cells after COVID-19. Across the whole study: The median interval between the second dose and post-vaccine sampling was 72 days.

General observations from the study: Convalescent patients were scarce in the study, and it lacked early post-infection timepoints.

Expansion of antigen-specific CD4+ T cells with viral peptide pools was carried out by the ViraFEST assay before sequencing. CD4+ T cells were isolated after less than 12 days of culture. Their SARS-CoV-2 infection, verified by PCR, occurred between March and December 2020. All study participants received two doses of BNT162b2 or mRNA-1273 vaccine. In culture with approximately 9.5 IU/ml IL-2 and roughly 9.7 ug/ml peptides, PBMC were grown at fewer than 2.5 million per well. J lost 4 bases, V lost 3 bases, and 10 bases had no gene match. The CDR3 has 16 residues. CDR1 is SGHTA and CDR2 is FQGNSA in the germline V gene. Only in-frame clones appear in the TCRdb table, and some are missing; sequencing was by immunoSEQ multiplex PCR. Among 15,000 to 20,000 clones listed, around 70% were seen once. This clone came up a few times. Its antigen is not identified.

The sequencing here drew on CD4+ T cells from PBMCs cultured with SARS-CoV-2 spike peptides, taken after COVID-19 vaccination. The chain joins TRBV7-2 to TRBJ1-2; TRBD1 matches 8 bases. The sequence was collected from a human donor who had a prior SARS-CoV-2 infection. CDR3 amino acids: CASSFPTGQAAYGYTF. CDR3 nucleotides: TGTGCCAGCAGCTTCCCAACGGGACAGGCGGCCTATGGCTACACCTTC.